This entry lists 20 T cell receptor beta chains sequenced from one sample in a study of Ad26.COV2.S vaccination and SARS-CoV-2 variants. Sequenced by immunoSEQ multiplex PCR; TCRdb stores in-frame clones only, minus some. Of approximately 400,000 clones listed, roughly four fifths are singletons. Treatment specified: approximately 18 received Ad26.COV2.S at low or high dose, single or two shots; about five received placebo; per-sample allocation not given. Collection of samples fell on day 63 after the first vaccine or placebo injection. The source was peripheral blood, collected in a trial of Ad26.COV2.S vaccine versus placebo. Receptors were obtained from a person aged 18-65 years who received the Ad26.COV2.S COVID-19 vaccine or a placebo.

The chain recombines TRBV7-3 with TRBJ2-2; possibly TRBD2 for D (6 bases). Germline V gene lookup returns CDR1 SGHTA and CDR2 FQGTGA. V was shortened by 2 bases and J by 4 bases, with 14 bases between the two germline ends. CDR3 length: 16 residues. CDR3 nucleotide sequence: TGTGCCAGCAGCTTATGGGGGACTGTGGGCACCGGGGAGCTGTTTTTT. This sequence encodes CASSLWGTVGTGELFF.

The chain has TRBV7-2 and TRBJ2-7, with D uncertain. Germline V lookup: CDR1 SGHTA, CDR2 FQGNSA. Between the trimmed V and J ends, which lost 4 bases and 4 bases, there was a span of 8 bases. This CDR3 contains 12 residues. CDR3: CASSYDWYEQYF. DNA of the CDR3: TGTGCCAGCAGCTATGACTGGTACGAGCAGTACTTC.

The J gene is TRBJ1-1, the V gene TRBV21-1. TRBV21-1 constitutes a pseudogene. This CDR3 region has 15 residues. CDR3 DNA sequence: TGTGCCAGCAGCAAAGGGGTCTGGGAAGGGTCTGAAGCTTTCTTT. Translation: CASSKGVWEGSEAFF.

The DNA of the CDR3 is TGTGCCAGCAGCCAAGCCAGCGGGGGGAGGGAGACCCAGTACTTC. The encoded protein is CASSQASGGRETQYF. The chain employs TRBV14 and TRBJ2-5, with 9 bases lining up with TRBD2. With 1 base clipped from V and 5 bases from J, the junction kept 5 bases outside the gene matches. The CDR3 runs to 15 residues. Per the germline V gene, CDR1 is SGHDN and CDR2 is FVKESK.

This rearrangement joins TRBV29-1 to TRBJ1-1, with D hard to call. Germline CDR1 reads SQVTM; CDR2 reads ANQGSEA. The V end was cut by 6 bases, the J end by 9 bases, with 23 bases between. This CDR3 has 14 amino acids. The CDR3 nucleotides are TGCAGCGTGACGGAGAGGTACCGAGGTGGGAAAGCTTTCTTT. Protein: CSVTERYRGGKAFF.

The V gene is TRBV30, the J gene TRBJ2-6; 7 positions agree with TRBD1. Trimming took 4 bases from V and 0 from J; bases not matched to a gene: 9. CDR3 length: 17 amino acids. CDR1 is GTSNPN and CDR2 is SVGIG in the germline V gene (reference sequence). CDR3 in amino acids: CAWKTLGQSSGANVLTF. In DNA form, the CDR3 reads TGTGCCTGGAAAACCCTGGGACAGAGCTCTGGGGCCAACGTCCTGACTTTC.

The CDR3 nucleotides are TGTGCCAGCAGTGGAAGCGGATACGGAAACACCATATATTTT. The encoded protein is CASSGSGYGNTIYF. The chain recombines TRBV2 with TRBJ1-3; D not resolved. This CDR3 is 14 amino acids long. The V gene lost 4 bases and the J gene lost 4 bases, with 11 bases spanning the gap. Looked up from germline, CDR1 is SNHLY and CDR2 is FYNNEI.

The V and J genes are TRBV18 and TRBJ2-1; D remains ambiguous. From germline, CDR1 is KGHSH and CDR2 LQKENI. V lost 6 bases, J lost 2 bases, and 2 bases lay in between. The CDR3 totals 11 residues. CDR3 nucleotides: TGTGCCAGCTCGCCCTACAATGAGCAGTTCTTC. Amino acids: CASSPYNEQFF.

The genes are TRBV4-3 and TRBJ2-1; D tentatively reads TRBD1 or TRBD2 (6 bases each). The CDR3 runs 16 residues. In germline, CDR1 is LGHNA, CDR2 YSLEER. Deletions cut 4 bases from V and 2 bases from J, with 15 bases between. This chain's CDR3 is CASSPEGVRTYNEQFF. For the CDR3, the DNA is TGCGCCAGCAGCCCGGAGGGGGTAAGGACCTACAATGAGCAGTTCTTC.

This clone was counted a few times. This sequence joins TRBV18 and TRBJ1-1, with D possibly TRBD1 on 6 matching bases. Trimming pared 2 bases from V and 1 base from J, leaving 11 bases between. CDR1 and CDR2 (germline): KGHSH, LQKENI. This CDR3 has 15 amino acids. Written as DNA, the CDR3 is TGTGCCAGCTCACCATCGGGGGCGGCGAACACTGAAGCTTTCTTT. Its translation: CASSPSGAANTEAFF.

Here the CDR3 reads CAISESGDNQPQHF. CDR3 in DNA: TGTGCCATCAGTGAGTCAGGGGACAATCAGCCCCAGCATTTT. The V call is TRBV10-3, the J call TRBJ1-5; weak D call: TRBD1 (5 bases). Between the trimmed V and J ends, which lost 0 bases and 3 bases, there was a span of 6 bases. This CDR3 comprises 14 residues. CDR1 is ENHRY and CDR2 is SYGVKD in the germline V gene.

V and J are TRBV5-4 and TRBJ2-7; TRBD1 might be the D (6 bases). V was pared by 4 bases and J by 6 bases, with 11 bases between. The CDR3 has 12 amino acids. Germline-derived CDR1 and CDR2 are SGHNT and YYREEE (reference sequence). The chain's CDR3 is CASSAQGSEQYF. CDR3 in DNA: TGTGCCAGCAGCGCACAGGGAAGCGAGCAGTACTTC.

J is TRBJ1-2 and V is TRBV4-1; no reliable D call. Per the germline V gene, CDR1 is MGHRA and CDR2 is YSYEKL. CDR3 length equals 13 residues. Trimming took 4 bases from V and 13 from J, leaving 19 bases between them. In nucleotides, the CDR3 is TGCGCCAGCAGCCCACTATGGACGGCCGCTGGCACCTTC. As protein: CASSPLWTAAGTF.

The chain combines TRBV19 with TRBJ2-7; TRBD2 aligns across 7 bases. The CDR3 covers 16 residues. Germline values: CDR1 LNHDA, CDR2 SQIVND (reference sequence). V was clipped by 4 bases and J by 4 bases; unmatched bases: 13. In DNA form, the CDR3 reads TGTGCCAGTAGTACCAAAGCGGGGCCTACGTCGTACGAGCAGTACTTC. This gives the protein CASSTKAGPTSYEQYF.

The V gene is TRBV24-1, the J gene TRBJ2-1, with TRBD2 matching 12 bases. CDR1 is KGHDR, CDR2 SFDVKD, per germline. Trimming cost V 3 bases and J 7 bases; bases outside gene matches: 3. This CDR3 spans 15 amino acids. CDR3 sequence: CATSDPSGGDNEQFF. The CDR3 DNA reads as TGTGCCACCAGTGATCCTAGCGGGGGGGATAATGAGCAGTTCTTC.

This clone appeared once. J is TRBJ1-2 and V is TRBV27; D is ambiguous. Looked up from germline, CDR1 is MNHEY and CDR2 is SMNVEV (reference sequence). This CDR3 is built from 13 residues. V lost 3 bases and J lost 2, with 7 bases in between. The CDR3 here is CASSFGWNYGYTF. The DNA of the CDR3 is TGTGCCAGCAGTTTCGGATGGAACTATGGCTACACCTTC.

The chain links TRBV13 to TRBJ1-4; D remains ambiguous. CDR1 is PRHDT, CDR2 FYEKMQ, per germline (reference sequence). The CDR3 spans 13 residues. V was cut by 5 bases and J by 8 bases, with 12 bases left in between. The CDR3 nucleotides are TGTGCCAGCAGCCATGAAGCGAGGGAAAAACTGTTTTTT. This encodes CASSHEAREKLFF.

This clone came up a few times. This rearrangement joins TRBV9 to TRBJ2-7, with D possibly being TRBD2 (5 bases). V was trimmed by 0 bases and J by 3 bases, leaving 10 bases between them. CDR3 length equals 14 residues. Germline assignment: CDR1 SGDLS and CDR2 YYNGEE. The CDR3 DNA is TGTGCCAGCAGCGTAGGAGCGGAGAACTACGAGCAGTACTTC. It encodes CASSVGAENYEQYF. The full variable domain, rest sourced from reference TRBV9 and TRBJ2-7, is DSGVTQTPKHLITATGQRVTLRCSPRSGDLSVYWYQQSLDQGLQFLIQYYNGEERAKGNILERFSAQQFPDLHSELNLSSLELGDSALYFCASSVGAENYEQYFGPGTRLTVT.

The CDR3 DNA reads as TGTGCCAGTAGTGTCGCTAGCGGGGGGTACAATGAGCAGTTCTTC. It is translated as CASSVASGGYNEQFF. The J gene is TRBJ2-1, the V gene TRBV19; 11 bases map to TRBD2. CDR3 length equals 15 residues. V was pared by 5 bases and J by 4 bases, with 4 bases of the junction left unmatched. Germline loops: CDR1 LNHDA, CDR2 SQIVND (reference sequence).

The chain couples TRBV24-1 to TRBJ2-5, with a weak D call TRBD1 (5 bases). The CDR3 consists of 12 residues. Germline V lookup: CDR1 KGHDR, CDR2 SFDVKD. V lost 7 bases to trimming and J lost 5 bases, with 10 bases between them. DNA for the CDR3: TGTGCCACCAGGGGGCTAGGGGAGACCCAGTACTTC. It codes for CATRGLGETQYF.